Each of the 10 T cell receptor beta chains below was sequenced from the same sample in a study of blood T cell repertoires in COVID-19. Clones were read by immunoSEQ multiplex PCR, and TCRdb kept only the in-frame ones, dropping some. The sample includes 140,000 to 150,000 clones, roughly 84% of them seen just once. Sequenced sample: PBMCs or T cells enriched from blood (not recorded which). The receptors were gathered from a woman between 45 and 60 years old who had been exposed to COVID-19.

This rearrangement joins TRBV12-3 or TRBV12-4 to TRBJ1-1; no clear D gene. Trimming pared 6 bases from V and 5 bases from J, leaving 13 bases between. The CDR3 length is 13 residues. The CDR3 is CASSSGPGTEAFF. In nucleotides, the CDR3 is TGTGCCAGCAGCTCCGGGCCGGGGACTGAAGCTTTCTTT.

The J gene is TRBJ2-1, the V gene TRBV3-1 (or the pseudogene TRBV3-2); 13 nucleotides align to TRBD2. Losses at the gene ends were 4 bases for V and 3 bases for J; bases not matched to a gene: 3. The CDR3 consists of 16 residues. In germline, CDR1 is LGHDT, CDR2 YNNKEL (reference sequence). The CDR3 is CASSPRLAGGYNEQFF. The CDR3 DNA sequence: TGTGCCAGCAGCCCTAGACTAGCGGGGGGCTACAATGAGCAGTTCTTC.

This chain joins TRBV2 and TRBJ2-7; TRBD2 matches at 7 bases. J was trimmed by 0 bases and V by 5 bases; bases with no gene match: 7. The CDR3 is 15 amino acids. Per the germline V gene, CDR1 is SNHLY and CDR2 is FYNNEI. CDR3 nucleotide sequence: TGTGCCAGCAGTCTAAAGGCGGGAGTCTCCTACGAGCAGTACTTC. Translation gives CASSLKAGVSYEQYF. Full variable domain (remainder filled in from reference TRBV2 and TRBJ2-7): EPEVTQTPSHQVTQMGQEVILRCVPISNHLYFYWYRQILGQKVEFLVSFYNNEISEKSEIFDDQFSVERPDGSNFTLKIRSTKLEDSAMYFCASSLKAGVSYEQYFGPGTRLTVT.

The chain combines TRBV5-1 with TRBJ1-6; TRBD1 is a possible D gene (6 bases). Trimming removed 3 bases at V and 7 bases at J, with 17 bases between. CDR1 SGHRS and CDR2 YFSETQ come from the germline V gene. CDR3 length: 16 amino acids. CDR3 nucleotides: TGCGCCAGCAGCTCCACCAGGGGAGGGAACAATTCACCCCTCCACTTT. As protein: CASSSTRGGNNSPLHF.

This clone was seen once. The chain is built from TRBV2 and TRBJ2-3; a possible D gene is TRBD1 (6 bases). Germline lookup yields CDR1 SNHLY and CDR2 FYNNEI. The CDR3 spans 17 residues. Trimming left V 5 bases short and J 5 bases short, with 23 bases between. The CDR3 here is CASSQWETGGFGDTQYF. The CDR3 DNA sequence: TGTGCCAGCAGTCAATGGGAGACAGGTGGATTTGGAGATACGCAGTATTTT.

The rearrangement joins TRBV4-3 to TRBJ1-1, with D perhaps TRBD1 (6 bases). Trimming took 4 bases from V and 7 from J, leaving 13 bases between them. Germline assignment: CDR1 LGHNA and CDR2 YSLEER. The CDR3 covers 13 residues. The CDR3 DNA sequence: TGCGCCAGCAGCCCCAGGACAGAGGTTGAAGCTTTCTTT. Its protein is CASSPRTEVEAFF.

The rearrangement joins TRBV7-2 to TRBJ2-1; D remains ambiguous. This CDR3 has 18 amino acids. V lost 6 bases and J lost 0, with 21 bases in between. Germline values: CDR1 SGHTA, CDR2 FQGNSA. Written as DNA, the CDR3 is TGTGCCAGCAGTTTTAACCGTCAAGTTCTTAGCTCCTACAATGAGCAGTTCTTC. Its protein is CASSFNRQVLSSYNEQFF.

This clone was detected once. The chain has TRBV30 and TRBJ2-7; possibly TRBD1 for D (6 bases). V was pared by 3 bases and J by 2 bases, with 17 bases between. The germline CDR1 and CDR2 sequences are GTSNPN and SVGIG (reference sequence). This CDR3 is built from 15 residues. CDR3 nucleotides: TGTGCCTGGAGGGAGACAGGTCGCTCTCCCTACGAGCAGTACTTC. It encodes CAWRETGRSPYEQYF.

About this clone itself: The same CDR3 can be traced to other DNA sequences in this sample. V usage is TRBV29-1 and J usage is TRBJ1-5, with no clear D. The CDR3 is 12 residues long. The V and J ends lost 6 bases and 1 base respectively, with 7 bases between them. Germline V lookup: CDR1 SQVTM, CDR2 ANQGSEA. The CDR3 loop is CSVGGSNQPQHF. The CDR3 DNA reads TGCAGCGTCGGAGGGAGCAATCAGCCCCAGCATTTT.

V and J are TRBV7-6 and TRBJ2-3; 13 bases map to TRBD2. CDR1 is SGHVS, CDR2 FNYEAQ, per germline. J gave up 0 bases and V 1 base, and 4 bases lay outside the gene matches. The CDR3 contains 18 residues. CDR3 loop: CASSLGPGLAGSTDTQYF. The CDR3 nucleotides read TGTGCCAGCAGCTTAGGCCCGGGACTAGCGGGGAGCACAGATACGCAGTATTTT.